This record concerns one T cell receptor beta chain sequence. This entry belongs to a study of blood T cell repertoires in COVID-19. Study overall: Collection of acute and convalescent COVID-19 samples took place in the United States, Italy and Spain. From T cells, B-cell-depleted T cells, or PBMCs came the material, which was cDNA or gDNA.

As originally analysed: Reference gene primers were amplified, and this amplification served to estimate nucleated cell counts. Using immunoSEQ multiplex PCR, the repertoire was profiled, and TCRdb retains in-frame clones only, with some absent. V and J calls and clone size are as listed in that table; D and trimming were resolved from the DNA. The table records some 530,000 clones, over 75% of them present only once. Germline V gene lookup returns CDR1 SGHKS and CDR2 YYEKEE (reference sequence). The CDR3 consists of 14 residues. After removal of 4 bases from V and 5 bases from J, the junction contained 8 bases not matched to a gene.

The V call is TRBV5-5, the J call TRBJ1-2; 7 bases match TRBD1. The sequenced sample was peripheral blood. The receptor's source is a human donor in a cohort sampled during active COVID-19. CDR3 nucleotides: TGTGCCAGCAGCCCCCAGGGGGGAACGTATGGCTACACCTTC. This translates into CASSPQGGTYGYTF.